One sample yielded the 2 T cell receptor beta chains listed below, sequenced in a study of regulatory T cells in long-lasting Graves disease. CDR3 regions were amplified by Arm-PCR using iRepertoire HTBI primers to build TCR beta libraries. TCRdb analysed the multiplex PCR reads with MiXCR anew, one entry per CDR3 protein. The sample contains about 340,000 distinct CDR3 sequences, about 20% of which appear only once. The time point here: persistent/refractory GD, antithyroid drugs over 5 years with positive TRAb. PBMCs provided the RNA from which the TCR library was made. The sequencing used peripheral blood mononuclear cells (PBMCs), collected when the disease was refractory, from a patient treated with antithyroid drugs. These receptor sequences come from a female donor with Graves disease.

Many counts were recorded for this clonotype. This rearrangement joins TRBV7-9 to TRBJ2-5, with 7 bases fitting TRBD1. The CDR3 is 13 residues long. Germline assignment: CDR1 SEHNR and CDR2 FQNEAQ (reference sequence). Unmatched junction bases numbered 5, after V lost 5 bases and J lost 5 bases. Here the CDR3 DNA reads TGTGCCAGCAGCCTACGACAGGGCGAGACCCAGTACTTC. Encoded protein: CASSLRQGETQYF. Full variable domain (outside the CDR3, taken from reference TRBV7-9 and TRBJ2-5): DTGVSQNPRHKITKRGQNVTFRCDPISEHNRLYWYRQTLGQGPEFLTYFQNEAQLEKSRLLSDRFSAERPKGSFSTLEIQRTEQGDSAMYLCASSLRQGETQYFGPGTRLLVL.

Turning to this clonotype: An end of the junction does not agree with germline; a read error may underlie this. The gene calls are TRBV19 and TRBJ1-2; TRBD1 matches at 7 bases. The CDR3 is made up of 12 amino acids. Germline V gene data show CDR1 as LNHDA and CDR2 as SQIVND (reference sequence). CDR3 nucleotides: TGTGTCAGTAGTATCGGGGACAGCGGCTACACCTTC. This sequence encodes CVSSIGDSGYTF.